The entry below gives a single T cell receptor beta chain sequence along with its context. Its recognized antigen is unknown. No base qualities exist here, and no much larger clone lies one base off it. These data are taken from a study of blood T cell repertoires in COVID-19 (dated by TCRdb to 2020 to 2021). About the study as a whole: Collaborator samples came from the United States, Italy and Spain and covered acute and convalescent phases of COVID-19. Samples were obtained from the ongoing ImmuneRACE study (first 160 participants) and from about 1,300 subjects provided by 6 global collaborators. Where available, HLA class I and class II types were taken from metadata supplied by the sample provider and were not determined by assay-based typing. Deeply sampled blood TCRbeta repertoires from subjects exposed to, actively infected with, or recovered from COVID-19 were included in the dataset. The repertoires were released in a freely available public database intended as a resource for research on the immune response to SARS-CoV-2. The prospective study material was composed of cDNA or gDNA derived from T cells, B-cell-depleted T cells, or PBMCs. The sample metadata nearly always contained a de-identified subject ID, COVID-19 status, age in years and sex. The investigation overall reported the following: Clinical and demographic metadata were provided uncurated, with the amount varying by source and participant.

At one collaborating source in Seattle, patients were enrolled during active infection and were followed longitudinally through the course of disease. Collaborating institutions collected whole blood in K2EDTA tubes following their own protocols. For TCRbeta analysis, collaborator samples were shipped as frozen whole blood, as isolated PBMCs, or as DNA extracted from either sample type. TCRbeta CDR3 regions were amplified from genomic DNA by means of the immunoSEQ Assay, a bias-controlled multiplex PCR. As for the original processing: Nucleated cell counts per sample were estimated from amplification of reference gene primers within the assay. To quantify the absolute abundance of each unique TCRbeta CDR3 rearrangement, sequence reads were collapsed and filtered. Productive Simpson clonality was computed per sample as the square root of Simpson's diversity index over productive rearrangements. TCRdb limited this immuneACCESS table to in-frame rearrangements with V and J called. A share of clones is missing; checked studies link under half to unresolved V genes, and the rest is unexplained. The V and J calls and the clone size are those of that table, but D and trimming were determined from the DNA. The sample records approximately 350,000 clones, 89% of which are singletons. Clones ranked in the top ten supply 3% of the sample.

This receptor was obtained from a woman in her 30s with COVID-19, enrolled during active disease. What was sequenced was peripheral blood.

The DNA sequence follows: TGTGCCAGCTCACCACTGGGAGGAAACACAGATACGCAGTATTTT. This translates into CASSPLGGNTDTQYF. The chain is assembled from TRBV18 and TRBJ2-3; the D gene is perhaps TRBD2, from 6 matching bases. At the junction V is shortened by 1 base and J by 2 bases, with 10 bases in between. The CDR3 runs 15 amino acids, cysteine and phenylalanine included. The kept DNA is CDR3 alone, 45 bases in frame from the first base. Sequences KGHSH (CDR1) and LQKENI (CDR2) are obtained from the germline V gene.